Presented here are 24 T cell receptor beta chains from one specimen sequenced in a study of OX40 agonist ivuxolimab in advanced cancers. Clones were sequenced by immunoSEQ multiplex PCR, and TCRdb holds only the in-frame ones, with some missing. The table lists roughly 20,000 clones, less than 90% of them singletons. The source was CD4+ or CD8+ T cells sorted from blood, collected in a trial of the OX40 agonist ivuxolimab. All receptors derive from an adult with an advanced solid tumor such as melanoma, head and neck, liver or kidney cancer.

The chain employs TRBV7-3 and TRBJ2-2; 10 bases are shared with TRBD2. The CDR3 is made up of 20 amino acids. With V trimmed by 5 bases and J by 6 bases, 21 bases remained unmatched. From germline, CDR1 is SGHTA and CDR2 FQGTGA. The CDR3 nucleotides are TGTGCCAGCAGCCCCTCCCTAAGGGGGGAGCTAGCGGGAGCCTCCGGGGAGCTGTTTTTT. It yields the protein CASSPSLRGELAGASGELFF. Full variable domain (missing parts from reference TRBV7-3 and TRBJ2-2): GAGVSQTPSNKVTEKGKYVELRCDPISGHTALYWYRQSLGQGPEFLIYFQGTGAADDSGLPNDRFFAVRPEGSVSTLKIQRTERGDSAVYLCASSPSLRGELAGASGELFFGEGSRLTVL.

V usage is TRBV2 and J usage is TRBJ2-6, with D perhaps assigned TRBD1 or TRBD2 (6 bases each). Germline loops: CDR1 SNHLY, CDR2 FYNNEI. The CDR3 totals 15 residues. The ends were cut back, 3 bases at V and 2 bases at J, with 8 bases in the middle. The CDR3 DNA reads TGTGCCAGCAGTGATGGGGGGCCTGGGGCCAACGTCCTGACTTTC. This encodes CASSDGGPGANVLTF.

This chain connects TRBV7-2 to TRBJ1-5; a possible D gene is TRBD1 (5 bases). In germline, CDR1 is SGHTA, CDR2 FQGNSA. Trimming pared 5 bases from V and 1 base from J, leaving 12 bases between. This CDR3 region has 15 residues. The CDR3 here is CASSPGRVSNQPQHF. DNA of the CDR3: TGTGCCAGCAGCCCGGGCAGGGTCAGCAATCAGCCCCAGCATTTT.

This clone was recorded once. The rearrangement joins TRBV15 to TRBJ2-5; no firm D call. The last part of the DNA fits TRBJ2-7 better; the J call may be wrong. Germline-derived CDR1 and CDR2 are LNHNV and YYDKDF (reference sequence). This CDR3 is 13 amino acids long. For the CDR3, the DNA is TGTGCCACCAGCAGAGAAACGTTGGGCGAGCAGTACTTC. It translates to CATSRETLGEQYF.

CDR3 region: CASSYSGYPMRYEQYF. CDR3 DNA sequence: TGTGCCAGCAGTTACTCGGGTTACCCTATGAGGTACGAGCAGTACTTC. The V call is TRBV6-5, the J call TRBJ2-7, with D unresolved. The CDR3 has 16 residues. V was trimmed by 0 bases and J by 4 bases, leaving 16 bases between them. Germline V gene lookup returns CDR1 MNHEY and CDR2 SVGAGI.

Concerning this clone itself: The sample holds other DNA sequences that translate to the same CDR3. J is TRBJ2-1 and V is TRBV9; 9 nucleotides agree with TRBD1. Germline V gene lookup returns CDR1 SGDLS and CDR2 YYNGEE. The CDR3 has 17 amino acids. Germline trimming cut 0 bases from V and 6 bases from J; bases unmatched to any gene: 10. The CDR3 DNA is TGTGCCAGCAGCGTAGGGTCCCCGGGGACAGGGAGCAATGAGCAGTTCTTC. This translates into CASSVGSPGTGSNEQFF.

CDR3 loop: CASSGQVYGYTF. The CDR3 DNA reads as TGTGCCAGCAGTGGACAGGTCTATGGCTACACCTTC. The chain joins TRBV6-6 to TRBJ1-2; TRBD1 matches at 7 bases. This CDR3 contains 12 residues. V shed 5 bases, J shed 4 bases, and the junction held 1 base outside the gene matches. Germline assignment: CDR1 MNHNY and CDR2 SVGAGI (reference sequence).

The chain employs TRBV4-1 and TRBJ2-3; D may be TRBD2 (6 bases). Germline values: CDR1 MGHRA, CDR2 YSYEKL. V lost 6 bases, J lost 2 bases, and 15 bases lay in between. The CDR3 consists of 15 residues. CDR3 nucleotide sequence: TGCGCCAGCAGACCGGGACTGCAATTCACAGATACGCAGTATTTT. Protein sequence: CASRPGLQFTDTQYF.

V usage is TRBV6-6 and J usage is TRBJ2-7; TRBD1 might be the D (6 bases). CDR3 length equals 13 residues. Trimming cost V 2 bases and J 5 bases, with 10 bases left between them. Germline V CDR1 and CDR2: MNHNY, SVGAGI (reference sequence). Here the CDR3 reads CASSYGGWDEQYF. CDR3 coding DNA: TGTGCCAGCAGTTACGGGGGCTGGGACGAGCAGTACTTC.

This chain links TRBV6-6 with TRBJ1-5; D not certain. CDR3 size: 14 residues. V lost 5 bases and J 0 bases, leaving 8 bases between the germline ends. CDR1 and CDR2 (germline): MNHNY, SVGAGI (reference sequence). The CDR3 protein is CASSPTSSNQPQHF. CDR3 in DNA: TGTGCCAGCAGTCCGACATCTAGCAATCAGCCCCAGCATTTT.

The V call is TRBV2, the J call TRBJ1-3; D not resolved. The CDR3 runs 15 residues. Germline V CDR1 and CDR2: SNHLY, FYNNEI. Trimming shortened V by 2 bases and J by 2 bases, and 10 bases separated the two germline ends. This CDR3 reads CASSEHSSTGNTIYF. The CDR3 nucleotides are TGTGCCAGCAGTGAACACAGTTCTACTGGAAACACCATATATTTT.

The rearrangement links TRBV19 to TRBJ1-1; no firm D call. Trimming cost V 7 bases and J 0 bases, with 9 bases left between them. From germline, CDR1 is LNHDA and CDR2 SQIVND (reference sequence). The CDR3 has 13 amino acids. CDR3 protein: CASTPGVNTEAFF. The CDR3 bases are TGTGCCAGTACCCCGGGCGTGAACACTGAAGCTTTCTTT.

The J gene is TRBJ2-7, the V gene TRBV14; 11 nucleotides line up with TRBD1. In germline, CDR1 is SGHDN, CDR2 FVKESK. The CDR3 totals 15 residues. Unmatched junction bases numbered 8, after V lost 4 bases and J lost 6 bases. The CDR3 is CASSPGQGAVVEQYF. CDR3 sequence (DNA): TGTGCCAGCAGCCCTGGACAGGGGGCAGTTGTCGAGCAGTACTTC.

This chain joins TRBV5-4 and TRBJ2-1, with 16 bases that match TRBD2. The CDR3 is 16 amino acids. V lost 2 bases and J lost 10; bases outside the gene matches: 6. In germline, CDR1 is SGHNT, CDR2 YYREEE (reference sequence). DNA of the CDR3: TGTGCCAGCAGCTTACCGGGACTAGCGGGAGGGCGGGAGCAGTTCTTC. Its translation is CASSLPGLAGGREQFF.

The rearrangement joins TRBV27 to TRBJ1-1; 11 nucleotides agree with TRBD1. The CDR3 consists of 19 residues. CDR1 and CDR2 from the germline V gene are MNHEY and SMNVEV (reference sequence). V was clipped by 3 bases and J by 5 bases; unmatched bases: 17. The CDR3 DNA reads as TGTGCCAGCAGTTTCTCCAGGACAGGGGGCGTCGATTCGTTGACTGAAGCTTTCTTT. Translated: CASSFSRTGGVDSLTEAFF.

The V gene is TRBV5-6, the J gene TRBJ2-5, with D possibly matching TRBD1 (7 bases). Between the trimmed V and J ends, which lost 0 bases and 4 bases, there was a span of 13 bases. The CDR3 covers 15 residues. The germline V gene has CDR1 SGHDT and CDR2 YYEEEE. CDR3 sequence reads: CASSLAGGTVETQYF. DNA of the CDR3: TGTGCCAGCAGCTTGGCCGGAGGGACAGTAGAGACCCAGTACTTC.

J is TRBJ2-2 and V is TRBV4-3; perhaps TRBD2 as D (5 bases). V shed 1 base and J shed 3 bases, with 9 bases lying between them. CDR1 and CDR2 (germline): LGHNA, YSLEER. The CDR3 loop spans 15 amino acids. CDR3 DNA sequence: TGCGCCAGCAGCCAAGGTGGGAGCTACACCGGGGAGCTGTTTTTT. It specifies CASSQGGSYTGELFF.

The chain is built from TRBV7-2 and TRBJ2-7; possibly TRBD2 for D (6 bases). The CDR3 has 14 amino acids. Trimming took off 3 bases at V and 4 bases at J, with 13 bases between the two ends. Per germline, CDR1 SGHTA and CDR2 FQGNSA. The CDR3 DNA is TGTGCCAGCAGCTTCGCGACGGGAGAGTACGAGCAGTACTTC. Amino acids: CASSFATGEYEQYF.

V is TRBV27 and J is TRBJ1-2; the D gene is possibly TRBD1 (6 bases). Trimming left V 4 bases short and J 8 bases short, with 17 bases between. CDR1 MNHEY and CDR2 SMNVEV come from the germline V gene (reference sequence). This CDR3 is built from 14 residues. Written as DNA, the CDR3 is TGTGCCAGCAGTTCGGGGGCCTTCCCCCTGGGCTACACCTTC. It codes for CASSSGAFPLGYTF.

The chain has TRBV7-6 and TRBJ2-5, with 7 bases matching TRBD1. The J call may be mistaken, given a closer DNA end match to TRBJ2-7. Germline V gives CDR1 SGHVS, CDR2 FNYEAQ. CDR3 length: 14 amino acids. The CDR3 DNA sequence: TGTGCCAGCAGCCCAGGGGGTAGCTCCTACGAGCAGTACTTC. Translation: CASSPGGSSYEQYF.

The V and J genes are TRBV12-5 and TRBJ2-5; a possible D gene is TRBD1 (6 bases). V lost 1 base and J lost 5, with 14 bases in between. The germline V gene encodes CDR1 LGHNT and CDR2 FRNRAP. The CDR3 is made up of 15 amino acids. The CDR3 protein is CASGLGQTGHETQYF. For the CDR3, the DNA is TGTGCTAGTGGTTTGGGGCAGACAGGACATGAGACCCAGTACTTC.

This clone was counted between two and nine times. The chain employs TRBV29-1 and TRBJ2-7; TRBD2 matches at 10 bases. This CDR3 is built from 14 residues. The J segment lost 2 bases and the V segment lost 2 bases, leaving 3 bases of the junction unmatched. Germline CDR1 reads SQVTM; CDR2 reads ANQGSEA. Here the CDR3 DNA reads TGCAGCGTTGAACTAGCGGGAGAAACCTACGAGCAGTACTTC. It translates to CSVELAGETYEQYF.

The chain links TRBV5-1 to TRBJ1-1, with D possibly being TRBD1 (5 bases). Trimming removed 5 bases from V and 1 base from J, with 18 bases in between. The CDR3 consists of 16 residues. Germline-derived CDR1 and CDR2 are SGHRS and YFSETQ. The CDR3 DNA sequence: TGCGCCAGCAGGCGGGCGGGGGGAGAGGGGAACACTGAAGCTTTCTTT. Translated, it gives CASRRAGGEGNTEAFF.

The genes are TRBV5-1 and TRBJ2-5, with D perhaps matching TRBD1 (5 bases). V was trimmed by 4 bases and J by 0 bases, leaving 10 bases between them. The CDR3 spans 14 residues. Germline values: CDR1 SGHRS, CDR2 YFSETQ. The CDR3 DNA sequence: TGCGCCAGCAGCGTAACAGGAAACCAAGAGACCCAGTACTTC. Translated: CASSVTGNQETQYF.